This TCR beta chain stems from a study of T cell repertoires in cytomegalovirus infection (dated by TCRdb to about 2019). Notes on the research overall: Because public TCR beta signatures pointed to carriage of CMV infection together with the matching HLA type, the HLA type of each donor mattered for the analysis.

Concerning this clonotype: What antigen it recognizes has not been identified. No qualities accompany the bases; no much larger clone lies one base away.

On the study overall, not on this receptor specifically: In the ex vivo response, HLA-C-restricted CMV-specific TCR beta clonotypes were dominant, and in two of eight donors the single most frequent clonotype came from this HLA-C-restricted group. In both this cohort and an independent cohort of 350 to 400 donors, the cumulative frequency of public TCR beta family members distinguished carriers of CMV infection plus the relevant HLA type.

Trimming at the junction amounts to 9 bases on V and 2 bases on J, and the germline ends lie 15 bases apart. From the germline V gene, CDR1 is SGHAT and CDR2 is FQNNGV. The cysteine opens and the phenylalanine closes a CDR3 of 14 amino acids. Only the CDR3 DNA stays, 42 bases, in frame from base 1. TCRdb records Illumina HiSeq 1500 as the sequencer. TCRdb redid the processing of the public reads, applying fastp at Q25 and MiXCR, and retained in-frame beta chains. Duplicate CDR3 protein sequences are folded into a single record with the most common DNA and genes. The sample has 200,000 to 250,000 distinct CDR3 sequences on record, roughly 20% of them singletons. The ten largest clones take up roughly 18% of the sample.

The TCR was taken from a human donor in good health (CMV status not recorded). Some clones in this sample may be carry-over from other donors' samples. Sequencing input: CD8+ T cells from PBMCs. The chain joins TRBV11-2 to TRBJ2-3; the D gene identity is not certain. The sequenced DNA is TGTGCCAGTAGCATAGATGGGCCCACAGATACGCAGTATTTT. This yields the protein CASSIDGPTDTQYF. The CDR3, completed at both ends by the reference TRBV11-2 and TRBJ2-3 genes, gives the full variable domain EAGVAQSPRYKIIEKRQSVAFWCNPISGHATLYWYQQILGQGPKLLIQFQNNGVVDDSQLPKDRFSAERLKGVDSTLKIQPAKLEDSAVYLCASSIDGPTDTQYFGPGTRLTVL.